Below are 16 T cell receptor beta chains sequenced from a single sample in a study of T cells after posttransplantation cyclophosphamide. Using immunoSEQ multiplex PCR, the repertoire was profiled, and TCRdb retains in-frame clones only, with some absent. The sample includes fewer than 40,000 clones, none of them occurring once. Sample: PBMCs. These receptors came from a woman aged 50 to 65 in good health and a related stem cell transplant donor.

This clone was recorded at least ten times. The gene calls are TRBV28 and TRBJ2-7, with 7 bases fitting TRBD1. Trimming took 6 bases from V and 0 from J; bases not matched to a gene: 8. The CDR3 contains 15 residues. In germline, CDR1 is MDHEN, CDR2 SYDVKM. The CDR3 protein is CASRSAAGGSYEQYF. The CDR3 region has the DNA TGTGCCAGCAGGTCCGCGGCAGGGGGCTCCTACGAGCAGTACTTC.

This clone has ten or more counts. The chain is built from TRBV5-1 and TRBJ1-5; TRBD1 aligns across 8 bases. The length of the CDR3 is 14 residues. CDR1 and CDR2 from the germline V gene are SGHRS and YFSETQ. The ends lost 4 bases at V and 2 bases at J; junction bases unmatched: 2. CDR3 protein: CASSQQGGNQPQHF. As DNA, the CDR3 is TGCGCCAGCAGCCAACAGGGGGGCAATCAGCCCCAGCATTTT.

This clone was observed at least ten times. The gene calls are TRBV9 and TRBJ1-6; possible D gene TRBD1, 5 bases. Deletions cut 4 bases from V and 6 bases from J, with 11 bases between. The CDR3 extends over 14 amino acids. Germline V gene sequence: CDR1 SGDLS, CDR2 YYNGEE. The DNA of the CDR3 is TGTGCCAGCAGCCCTTTCGGGGGTAATTCACCCCTCCACTTT. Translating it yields CASSPFGGNSPLHF.

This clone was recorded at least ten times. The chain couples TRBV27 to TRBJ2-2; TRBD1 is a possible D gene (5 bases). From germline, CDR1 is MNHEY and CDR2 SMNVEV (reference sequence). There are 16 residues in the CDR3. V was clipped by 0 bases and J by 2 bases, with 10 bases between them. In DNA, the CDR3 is TGTGCCAGCAGTTTATCGCAGACAGCTAACACCGGGGAGCTGTTTTTT. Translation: CASSLSQTANTGELFF.

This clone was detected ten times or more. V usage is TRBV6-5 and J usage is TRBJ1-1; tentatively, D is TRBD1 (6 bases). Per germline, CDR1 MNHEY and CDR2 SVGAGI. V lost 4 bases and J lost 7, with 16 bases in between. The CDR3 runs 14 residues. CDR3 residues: CASSSATGNREAFF. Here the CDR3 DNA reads TGTGCCAGCAGTTCGGCCACAGGGAATCGTGAAGCTTTCTTT.

The chain's CDR3 is CASSFRTGGLNEKLFF. As DNA, the CDR3 is TGTGCCAGTAGTTTCCGGACAGGGGGCCTTAATGAAAAACTGTTTTTT. This chain links TRBV19 with TRBJ1-4, with 11 bases lining up with TRBD1. V shed 5 bases, J shed 4 bases, and the junction held 6 bases outside the gene matches. The CDR3 loop spans 16 amino acids. From germline, CDR1 is LNHDA and CDR2 SQIVND (reference sequence).

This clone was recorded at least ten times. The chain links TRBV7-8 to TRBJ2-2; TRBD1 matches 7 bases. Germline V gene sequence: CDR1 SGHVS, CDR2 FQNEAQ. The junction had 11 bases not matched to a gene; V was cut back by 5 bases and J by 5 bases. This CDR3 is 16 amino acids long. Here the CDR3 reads CASSPRTGPGTGELFF. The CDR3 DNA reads TGTGCCAGCAGCCCCCGGACAGGCCCGGGGACCGGGGAGCTGTTTTTT.

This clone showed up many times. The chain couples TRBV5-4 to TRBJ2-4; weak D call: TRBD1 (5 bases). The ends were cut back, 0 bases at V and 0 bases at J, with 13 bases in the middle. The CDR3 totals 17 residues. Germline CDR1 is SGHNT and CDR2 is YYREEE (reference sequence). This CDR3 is CASSLDFRELAKNIQYF. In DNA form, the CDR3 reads TGTGCCAGCAGCTTGGATTTCAGGGAACTAGCCAAAAACATTCAGTACTTC.

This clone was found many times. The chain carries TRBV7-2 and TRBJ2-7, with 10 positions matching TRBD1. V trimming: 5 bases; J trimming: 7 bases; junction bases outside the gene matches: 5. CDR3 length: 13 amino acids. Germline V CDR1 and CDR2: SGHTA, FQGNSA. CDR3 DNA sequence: TGTGCCAGCAGCCGACAGGGGGCGGGGGAGCAGTACTTC. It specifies CASSRQGAGEQYF.

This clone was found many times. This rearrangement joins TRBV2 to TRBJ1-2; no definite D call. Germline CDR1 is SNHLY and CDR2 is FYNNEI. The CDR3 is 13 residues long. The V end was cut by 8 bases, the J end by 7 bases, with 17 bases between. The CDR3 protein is CASASGVLGGYTF. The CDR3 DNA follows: TGTGCCAGCGCAAGCGGGGTATTGGGTGGCTACACCTTC.

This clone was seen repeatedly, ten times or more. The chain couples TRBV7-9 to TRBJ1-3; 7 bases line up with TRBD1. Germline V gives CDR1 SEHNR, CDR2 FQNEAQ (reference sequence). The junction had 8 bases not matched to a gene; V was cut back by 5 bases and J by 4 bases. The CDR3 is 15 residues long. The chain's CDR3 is CASSDRQGRGNTIYF. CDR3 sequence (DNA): TGTGCCAGCAGCGACAGACAGGGACGGGGAAACACCATATATTTT.

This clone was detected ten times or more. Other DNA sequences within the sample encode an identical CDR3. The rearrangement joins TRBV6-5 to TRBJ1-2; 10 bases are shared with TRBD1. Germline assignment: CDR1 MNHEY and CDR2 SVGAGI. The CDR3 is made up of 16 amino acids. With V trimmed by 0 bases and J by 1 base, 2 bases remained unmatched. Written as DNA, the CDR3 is TGTGCCAGCAGTTACTCGAGGACAGGGGGTAACTATGGCTACACCTTC. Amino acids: CASSYSRTGGNYGYTF.

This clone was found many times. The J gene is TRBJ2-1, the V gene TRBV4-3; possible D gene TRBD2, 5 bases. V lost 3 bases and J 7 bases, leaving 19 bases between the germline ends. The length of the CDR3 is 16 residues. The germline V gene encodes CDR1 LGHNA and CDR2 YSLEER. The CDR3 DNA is TGCGCCAGCAGCCACGAAACCGGGCCCCGCGGGAATGAGCAGTTCTTC. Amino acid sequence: CASSHETGPRGNEQFF.

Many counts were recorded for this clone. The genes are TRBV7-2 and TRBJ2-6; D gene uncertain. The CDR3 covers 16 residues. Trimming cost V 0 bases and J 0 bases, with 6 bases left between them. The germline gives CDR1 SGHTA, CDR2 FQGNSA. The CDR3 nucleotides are TGTGCCAGCAGCTTAGCTCTGAGCTCTGGGGCCAACGTCCTGACTTTC. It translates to CASSLALSSGANVLTF.

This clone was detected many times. This CDR3 is CAYSTGIGSNEQFF. In DNA form, the CDR3 reads TGTGCCTATTCAACAGGGATAGGCTCGAATGAGCAGTTCTTC. This chain links TRBV30 with TRBJ2-1; D possibly corresponds to TRBD1 (6 bases). Germline-derived CDR1 and CDR2 are GTSNPN and SVGIG (reference sequence). V was pared by 7 bases and J by 7 bases, with 20 bases between. The CDR3 spans 14 residues. The variable domain in full, with the rest retrieved from reference TRBV30 and TRBJ2-1, is SQTIHQWPATLVQPVGSPLSLECTVEGTSNPNLYWYRQAAGRGLQLLFYSVGIGQISSEVPQNLSASRPQDRQFILSSKKLLLSDSGFYLCAYSTGIGSNEQFFGPGTRLTVL.

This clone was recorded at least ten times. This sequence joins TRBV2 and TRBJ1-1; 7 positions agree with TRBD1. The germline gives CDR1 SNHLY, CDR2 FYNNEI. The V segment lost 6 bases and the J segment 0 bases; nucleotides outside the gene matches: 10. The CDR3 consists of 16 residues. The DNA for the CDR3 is TGTGCCAGCAGCGTACGGGACAGCCTATTGAACACTGAAGCTTTCTTT. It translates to CASSVRDSLLNTEAFF.